The rows below give T cell receptor beta chains drawn from one sample of a study of cytomegalovirus exposure and HLA in healthy donors. Only in-frame clones appear in the TCRdb table, and some are missing; sequencing was by immunoSEQ multiplex PCR. The data contain some 130,000 clones, approximately 80% of them singletons. The sequenced material came from PBMCs. These receptors came from a female donor in good health and CMV-seropositive. Each CDR3 is given with its conserved first and last residue. The D gene is left open where the match is weak. Not every row has a clone size; where given, it reads once, few, many or a size class.

D	size	V	length	J	CDR3	DNA
TRBD2	-	TRBV10-3	15	TRBJ2-1	CAIRSSGRAINEQFF	TGTGCCATCAGATCTAGCGGGAGGGCCATTAATGAGCAGTTCTTC
TRBD2	-	TRBV9	16	TRBJ2-1	CASSVNPGLAGNEQFF	TGTGCCAGCAGCGTCAACCCGGGACTAGCGGGAAATGAGCAGTTCTTC
TRBD2	-	TRBV11-1	17	TRBJ2-1	CASRVGVAGEGSDEQFF	TGTGCCAGCAGAGTGGGGGTAGCGGGAGAGGGGTCGGATGAGCAGTTCTTC
-	-	TRBV9	15	TRBJ2-4	CASSPETGWVNIQYF	TGTGCCAGCAGCCCAGAAACAGGGTGGGTCAACATTCAGTACTTC
-	once	TRBV6-1	15	TRBJ2-1	CASRPGLGSYNEQFF	TGTGCCAGCAGACCCGGCCTAGGCTCCTACAATGAGCAGTTCTTC
TRBD1	-	TRBV9	15	TRBJ1-4	CASSASGTGVEKLFF	TGTGCCAGCAGCGCATCCGGGACAGGGGTCGAAAAACTGTTTTTT
-	-	TRBV5-4	13	TRBJ1-1	CASSEVPNTEAFF	TGTGCCAGCAGCGAGGTCCCGAACACTGAAGCTTTCTTT
-	few	TRBV9	15	TRBJ2-5	CASSVGLGLQETQYF	TGTGCCAGCAGCGTAGGGCTAGGACTCCAAGAGACCCAGTACTTC
TRBD2	-	TRBV7-9	12	TRBJ2-3	CASSRDYHTQYF	TGTGCCAGCAGCAGGGACTACCATACGCAGTATTTT
-	-	TRBV2	13	TRBJ2-5	CASSEFVGETQYF	TGTGCCAGCAGTGAGTTCGTGGGCGAGACCCAGTACTTC
TRBD2	-	TRBV13	14	TRBJ2-5	CASSLAGGQETQYF	TGTGCCAGCAGCTTAGCGGGGGGGCAAGAGACCCAGTACTTC
TRBD1	few	TRBV10-3	14	TRBJ1-2	CAISESSGGHGYTF	TGTGCCATCAGTGAGTCTTCAGGGGGGCATGGCTACACCTTC
TRBD1	-	TRBV9	17	TRBJ1-5	CATDRDRELPSNQPQHF	TGTGCCACCGACCGGGACAGGGAACTTCCTAGCAATCAGCCCCAGCATTTT
TRBD1	-	TRBV15	14	TRBJ1-2	CATSLGQGVYGYTF	TGTGCCACCAGCTTGGGACAGGGCGTCTATGGCTACACCTTC
TRBD2	-	TRBV11-2	14	TRBJ2-7	CASSLDGTTFEQYF	TGTGCCAGCAGCTTAGACGGGACTACCTTTGAGCAGTACTTC
-	few	TRBV27	15	TRBJ2-7	CASSFLGGGRREQYF	TGTGCCAGCAGTTTTTTAGGCGGGGGCAGACGCGAGCAGTACTTC
-	-	TRBV11-3	13	TRBJ1-3	CASSLNWGNTIYF	TGTGCCAGCAGCCTCAACTGGGGAAACACCATATATTTT
TRBD1	-	TRBV7-2	14	TRBJ2-7	CASSLGGQVYEQYF	TGTGCCAGCAGCTTAGGTGGACAGGTCTACGAGCAGTACTTC
-	-	TRBV7-6	15	TRBJ1-1	CASSLDGGENTEAFF	TGTGCCAGCAGCTTAGATGGGGGCGAGAACACTGAAGCTTTCTTT
TRBD1	-	TRBV5-1	15	TRBJ2-5	CASSPGTGIQETQYF	TGCGCCAGCAGCCCCGGGACAGGGATCCAAGAGACCCAGTACTTC
-	-	TRBV30	14	TRBJ1-3	CAWSVGTKGNTIYF	TGTGCCTGGAGTGTAGGGACAAAGGGAAACACCATATATTTT
TRBD1	-	TRBV6-5	15	TRBJ1-2	CASSRQGTPNYGYTF	TGTGCCAGCAGTCGACAGGGCACCCCGAACTATGGCTACACCTTC
-	-	TRBV5-6	12	TRBJ2-1	CASSVDRYKQFF	TGTGCCAGCAGCGTAGACAGATACAAGCAGTTCTTC
TRBD2	-	TRBV9	16	TRBJ2-2	CASSGGLAGVYGELFF	TGTGCCAGCAGCGGTGGACTAGCGGGAGTTTACGGGGAGCTGTTTTTT
-	-	TRBV12-2	18	TRBJ2-1	CASRCRPRASGRYNEQFF	TGTGCAAGTCGCTGCCGACCCAGGGCTAGCGGGAGATACAATGAGCAGTTCTTC
-	-	TRBV14	16	TRBJ2-3	CASQQGRVPGTDTQYF	TGTGCCAGCCAACAGGGTAGGGTCCCTGGCACAGATACGCAGTATTTT
-	-	TRBV28	14	TRBJ2-5	CASRQYRVLETQYF	TGTGCCAGCCGACAATACAGGGTCCTGGAGACCCAGTACTTC
TRBD1	-	TRBV9	15	TRBJ2-7	CASSVTGTARSEQYF	TGTGCCAGCAGCGTTACCGGGACAGCCCGCTCCGAGCAGTACTTC
TRBD2	-	TRBV6-6	13	TRBJ2-7	CASGRGSIGEQYF	TGTGCCAGCGGGCGCGGGAGTATCGGCGAGCAGTACTTC
TRBD2	-	TRBV5-4	16	TRBJ2-7	CASSSGLAGGRSEQYF	TGTGCCAGCAGCTCCGGACTAGCGGGAGGGCGATCCGAGCAGTACTTC
TRBD1	-	TRBV7-9	14	TRBJ1-6	CASSSYDRGSPLHF	TGTGCCAGCAGCTCATATGACAGGGGTTCACCCCTCCACTTT
-	-	TRBV7-2	15	TRBJ1-2	CASSLRQFYSYGYTF	TGTGCCAGCAGCCTTAGACAGTTCTACTCCTATGGCTACACCTTC
-	-	TRBV13	15	TRBJ2-7	CASSTSRGSSYEQYF	TGTGCCAGCAGTACCTCGAGGGGGAGCTCCTACGAGCAGTACTTC
TRBD2	-	TRBV7-3	18	TRBJ2-1	CASSPKPRTSGNYNEQFF	TGTGCCAGCAGCCCAAAACCCCGGACTAGCGGAAACTACAATGAGCAGTTCTTC
TRBD1	-	TRBV18	16	TRBJ2-5	CASSTTGPSYQETQYF	TGTGCCAGCTCAACGACAGGGCCCTCGTACCAAGAGACCCAGTACTTC
-	-	TRBV18	14	TRBJ1-1	CASSPRVGRTEAFF	TGTGCCAGCTCACCCAGGGTGGGGCGCACTGAAGCTTTCTTT
-	-	TRBV7-3	13	TRBJ2-5	CASSAQLEETQYF	TGTGCCAGCAGCGCCCAACTAGAAGAGACCCAGTACTTC
TRBD1	-	TRBV6-1	13	TRBJ2-1	CASSADRANEQFF	TGTGCCAGCAGTGCCGACAGGGCCAATGAGCAGTTCTTC
-	-	TRBV9	13	TRBJ1-2	CASSGGGIHGYTF	TGTGCCAGCAGCGGCGGGGGTATTCATGGCTACACCTTC
TRBD2	-	TRBV5-4	14	TRBJ2-5	CASSDWAGGRFQYF	TGTGCCAGCAGCGACTGGGCGGGAGGAAGATTCCAGTACTTC
-	once	TRBV6-1	11	TRBJ1-1	CASGGETEAFF	TGTGCCAGCGGAGGGGAGACTGAAGCTTTCTTT
-	once	TRBV15	15	TRBJ1-1	CATSSWTAMNTEAFF	TGTGCCACCAGCAGTTGGACAGCTATGAACACTGAAGCTTTCTTT